What follows are 32 T cell receptor beta chains derived from one specimen sequenced in a study of T cells in Graves' hyperthyroidism and ophthalmopathy. TCR beta CDR3 regions were amplified from RNA. During a first-round RT-PCR of the TCR CDR3, the HTBI primer set was used. TCRdb reprocessed the multiplex PCR reads via MiXCR and lists one record per CDR3 protein. The repertoire includes roughly 700,000 distinct CDR3 sequences, 13% to 15% of them detected once, and roughly 10% sits in the top ten. Sequenced input: blood. Receptor source: a woman younger than 30 with Graves' hyperthyroidism.

This clonotype has just a few counts. V and J are TRBV7-2 and TRBJ2-3; D remains unclear. CDR3 length: 15 residues. Germline CDR1 reads SGHTA; CDR2 reads FQGNSA. With 1 base removed from V and 0 bases from J, the gap between germline ends came to 8 bases. The CDR3 nucleotides read TGTGCCAGCAGCTTAGTTCCCACTAGCACAGATACGCAGTATTTT. It codes for CASSLVPTSTDTQYF.

The chain combines TRBV25-1 with TRBJ1-1, with D maybe TRBD1 (6 bases). V was cut by 6 bases and J by 3 bases, with 14 bases left in between. Germline values: CDR1 MGHDK, CDR2 SYGVNS. The length of the CDR3 is 14 residues. The CDR3 sequence: CASSGGGWDTEAFF. In nucleotides, the CDR3 is TGTGCCAGCAGCGGAGGGGGATGGGACACTGAAGCTTTCTTT.

V and J are TRBV19 and TRBJ1-1; a possible D gene is TRBD1 (5 bases). Germline V lookup: CDR1 LNHDA, CDR2 SQIVND (reference sequence). The V and J ends lost 4 bases and 10 bases respectively, with 16 bases between them. The CDR3 sequence is 13 residues long. The CDR3 sequence is CASSRGRRGSAFF. The CDR3 DNA reads TGTGCCAGTAGTAGGGGCCGTCGGGGATCAGCTTTCTTT.

This clonotype was detected many times. The V call is TRBV3-1, the J call TRBJ1-2; TRBD1 matches at 8 bases. Germline CDR1 is LGHDT and CDR2 is YNNKEL (reference sequence). The CDR3 runs 15 residues. V was pared by 6 bases and J by 4 bases, with 10 bases of the junction left unmatched. The CDR3 DNA sequence: TGTGCCAGCAGTCCCCAGGGGGCGAGAAGCTATGGCTACACCTTC. This encodes CASSPQGARSYGYTF. The full variable domain, completed using reference TRBV3-1 and TRBJ1-2, is DTAVSQTPKYLVTQMGNDKSIKCEQNLGHDTMYWYKQDSKKFLKIMFSYNNKELIINETVPNRFSPKSPDKAHLNLHINSLELGDSAVYFCASSPQGARSYGYTFGSGTRLTVV.

This clonotype was observed a handful of times. The chain has TRBV24-1 and TRBJ2-5; D possibly corresponds to TRBD1 (6 bases). V was clipped by 4 bases and J by 1 base, with 15 bases between them. This CDR3 region has 16 residues. CDR1 is KGHDR and CDR2 is SFDVKD in the germline V gene. CDR3 DNA: TGTGCCACCAGTGACCCGGGGACACCCGCCCAAGAGACCCAGTACTTC. Translated, it gives CATSDPGTPAQETQYF.

This clonotype appeared a few times. This sequence joins TRBV4-3 and TRBJ2-7; D not resolved. Germline CDR1 reads LGHNA; CDR2 reads YSLEER. CDR3 size: 18 residues. Trimming stripped 0 bases from V and 7 bases from J, with 25 bases between. The CDR3 DNA follows: TGCGCCAGCAGCCAAGACAGGCCCTTAGGTGCCGGAATACGAGAGCAGTACTTC. This gives the protein CASSQDRPLGAGIREQYF.

The chain is built from TRBV12-3 or TRBV12-4 and TRBJ2-3; a weak D match, TRBD2 (6 bases). Trimming took off 7 bases at V and 0 bases at J, with 14 bases between the two ends. The CDR3 is 15 residues long. The CDR3: CASKFQSGSTDTQYF. As DNA, the CDR3 is TGTGCCAGCAAATTCCAAAGCGGGAGCACAGATACGCAGTATTTT.

This clonotype has more than one count but fewer than ten. This rearrangement joins TRBV20-1 to TRBJ2-5; 7 bases map to TRBD2. CDR1 is DFQATT and CDR2 is SNEGSKA in the germline V gene (reference sequence). Unmatched junction bases numbered 30, after V lost 1 base and J lost 4 bases. This CDR3 comprises 22 residues. The CDR3 sequence is CSARAHPGPYGGGRTEGETQYF. CDR3 nucleotides: TGCAGTGCTAGAGCCCACCCGGGGCCCTATGGCGGCGGGAGAACGGAAGGAGAGACCCAGTACTTC.

This clonotype has at least ten counts. The J gene is TRBJ2-1, the V gene TRBV7-9; the D gene is possibly TRBD1 (5 bases). Germline CDR1 reads SEHNR; CDR2 reads FQNEAQ (reference sequence). The ends were cut back, 0 bases at V and 6 bases at J, with 15 bases in the middle. The CDR3 extends over 16 amino acids. CDR3 coding DNA: TGTGCCAGCAGCTTAGCGACGTCAGGGTTCGGCAATGAGCAGTTCTTC. Amino acid sequence: CASSLATSGFGNEQFF.

This clonotype was counted only a few times. The genes are TRBV13 and TRBJ2-7; the match to TRBD2 covers 8 bases. Germline CDR1 PRHDT, CDR2 FYEKMQ (reference sequence). There are 16 residues in the CDR3. Trimming at V came to 7 bases and at J to 0 bases, leaving 11 bases not matched to a gene. CDR3 loop: CASTWGNGRVSYEQYF. The DNA for the CDR3 is TGTGCCAGCACCTGGGGTAACGGGAGGGTCTCCTACGAGCAGTACTTC.

This clonotype was seen many times. The J gene is TRBJ1-1, the V gene TRBV30; D is undetermined. The CDR3 loop spans 14 amino acids. Germline lookup yields CDR1 GTSNPN and CDR2 SVGIG (reference sequence). The V end lost 5 bases, the J end lost 0 bases, and 13 bases lay between the germline ends. CDR3 sequence reads: CAWERSSMNTEAFF. CDR3 nucleotides: TGTGCCTGGGAGCGGAGTTCCATGAACACTGAAGCTTTCTTT.

This clonotype was detected many times. V is TRBV7-9 and J is TRBJ2-7; either TRBD1 or TRBD2 may supply D (6 bases each). The CDR3 has 17 residues. V lost 5 bases, J lost 3 bases, and 23 bases lay in between. Germline V lookup: CDR1 SEHNR, CDR2 FQNEAQ (reference sequence). The DNA of the CDR3 is TGTGCCAGCAGCCCTGGGGGGTCCCCGACAGGCTACTACGAGCAGTACTTC. Its protein product is CASSPGGSPTGYYEQYF.

The chain links TRBV4-3 to TRBJ2-3; perhaps TRBD2 as D (5 bases). Trimming removed 5 bases from V and 7 bases from J, with 7 bases in between. The CDR3 sequence is 11 residues long. From germline, CDR1 is LGHNA and CDR2 YSLEER. DNA of the CDR3: TGCGCCAGCAGCGCCGGGAATACGCAGTATTTT. Protein: CASSAGNTQYF.

V and J are TRBV28 and TRBJ1-5, with 10 bases identical to TRBD1. Germline CDR1 is MDHEN and CDR2 is SYDVKM. The CDR3 has 14 amino acids. V dropped 4 bases and J dropped 7; count of bases not matched to a gene: 4. CDR3 loop: CASSSTGGFQPQHF. The CDR3 region has the DNA TGTGCCAGCAGTTCGACAGGGGGCTTCCAGCCCCAGCATTTT.

Ten or more counts support this clonotype. The chain links TRBV20-1 to TRBJ1-2, with D tentatively TRBD1 (5 bases). The CDR3 contains 9 residues. The germline gives CDR1 DFQATT, CDR2 SNEGSKA (reference sequence). Trimming took off 8 bases at V and 10 bases at J, with 11 bases between the two ends. The CDR3 is CSPLGVYTF. For the CDR3, the DNA is TGCAGTCCTTTGGGGGTCTACACCTTC.

The gene calls are TRBV6-5 and TRBJ2-1; 11 bases map to TRBD2. With V trimmed by 2 bases and J by 11 bases, 11 bases remained unmatched. This CDR3 region has 16 residues. Looked up from germline, CDR1 is MNHEY and CDR2 is SVGAGI. The CDR3 region has the DNA TGTGCCAGCAGTTACCTTGAAGGGACTAGCGGCAAACAGCAGTTCTTC. It specifies CASSYLEGTSGKQQFF.

This clonotype was detected a few times. The rearrangement links TRBV28 to TRBJ2-1; TRBD2 matches at 8 bases. Germline V gene data show CDR1 as MDHEN and CDR2 as SYDVKM. V lost 3 bases and J lost 5; bases outside the gene matches: 6. CDR3 length equals 15 residues. The CDR3 is CASSLTSAVHNEQFF. The CDR3 nucleotides are TGTGCCAGCAGTTTGACTAGCGCAGTCCACAATGAGCAGTTCTTC.

This clonotype was seen only a few times. This chain links TRBV29-1 with TRBJ2-1, with a possible D match to TRBD2 (5 bases). The CDR3 extends over 14 amino acids. Germline V gene sequence: CDR1 SQVTM, CDR2 ANQGSEA. V was clipped by 7 bases and J by 0 bases, with 13 bases between them. CDR3 region: CSGKGTSSYNEQFF. CDR3 bases: TGCAGCGGCAAGGGAACTAGCTCCTACAATGAGCAGTTCTTC.

The V and J genes are TRBV20-1 and TRBJ2-3; 8 positions agree with TRBD2. The germline V gene encodes CDR1 DFQATT and CDR2 SNEGSKA (reference sequence). The CDR3 runs 15 residues. J was trimmed by 2 bases and V by 0 bases; bases with no gene match: 4. The CDR3 loop reads CSARDGLAYTDTQYF. CDR3 sequence (DNA): TGCAGTGCTAGAGATGGACTAGCCTACACAGATACGCAGTATTTT.

This clonotype occurred a few times. The chain is built from TRBV7-9 and TRBJ1-1, with 8 bases identical to TRBD1. V trimming: 1 base; J trimming: 6 bases; junction bases outside the gene matches: 4. The CDR3 covers 14 residues. Germline lookup yields CDR1 SEHNR and CDR2 FQNEAQ (reference sequence). The CDR3 sequence: CASSLVQGGSEAFF. The CDR3 nucleotides are TGTGCCAGCAGCTTAGTACAGGGGGGATCTGAAGCTTTCTTT.

This clonotype was counted at least ten times. The V call is TRBV7-2, the J call TRBJ2-1, with D unclear. V was shortened by 5 bases and J by 0 bases, with 20 bases between the two germline ends. CDR3 length: 18 residues. CDR1 and CDR2 from the germline V gene are SGHTA and FQGNSA. CDR3 amino acids: CASSQSPHFGSSYNEQFF. The CDR3 DNA follows: TGTGCCAGCAGCCAAAGCCCGCATTTCGGAAGCTCCTACAATGAGCAGTTCTTC.

V gene TRBV29-1 combines with J gene TRBJ1-3; 8 nucleotides match TRBD1. The CDR3 covers 14 residues. The germline gives CDR1 SQVTM, CDR2 ANQGSEA. The V segment lost 8 bases and the J segment 0 bases; nucleotides outside the gene matches: 6. DNA for the CDR3: TGCAGCACGCGGACAGGGAGCTCTGGAAACACCATATATTTT. This codes for CSTRTGSSGNTIYF.

This clonotype was seen ten or more times. The chain couples TRBV30 to TRBJ2-2, with TRBD2 matching 9 bases. V dropped 2 bases and J dropped 8; count of bases not matched to a gene: 6. The CDR3 has 14 amino acids. Germline assignment: CDR1 GTSNPN and CDR2 SVGIG (reference sequence). The chain's CDR3 is CAWSTQSGRGELFF. The CDR3 coding sequence is TGTGCCTGGAGTACTCAGAGCGGGAGGGGGGAGCTGTTTTTT.

This clonotype came up a few times. V usage is TRBV9 and J usage is TRBJ2-1; weak D call: TRBD2 (6 bases). The V end lost 2 bases, the J end lost 0 bases, and 15 bases lay between the germline ends. The CDR3 covers 17 residues. Germline V gene data show CDR1 as SGDLS and CDR2 as YYNGEE. The CDR3 here is CASSVEWGVSSYNEQFF. The CDR3 DNA sequence: TGTGCCAGCAGCGTTGAGTGGGGGGTAAGCTCCTACAATGAGCAGTTCTTC.

This clonotype was seen ten or more times. The chain employs TRBV6-5 and TRBJ1-1; possibly TRBD1 for D (5 bases). The V gene lost 2 bases and the J gene lost 1 base, with 11 bases spanning the gap. CDR1 and CDR2 from the germline V gene are MNHEY and SVGAGI. CDR3 length: 15 amino acids. Here the CDR3 reads CASSYGTDGNTEAFF. CDR3 nucleotide sequence: TGTGCCAGCAGTTACGGGACCGATGGGAACACTGAAGCTTTCTTT.

This clonotype was picked up a small number of times. This rearrangement joins TRBV19 to TRBJ1-1; D possibly corresponds to TRBD1 (5 bases). The CDR3 runs 14 residues. Deletions cut 3 bases from V and 4 bases from J, with 12 bases between. Germline V gene lookup returns CDR1 LNHDA and CDR2 SQIVND (reference sequence). DNA for the CDR3: TGTGCCAGTAGTATGGGATTCAGGGTCACTGAAGCTTTCTTT. This codes for CASSMGFRVTEAFF.

This sequence joins TRBV12-3 or TRBV12-4 and TRBJ1-5, with no clear D. The CDR3 sequence is 16 residues long. Trimming removed 2 bases from V and 2 bases from J, with 13 bases in between. CDR3 DNA sequence: TGTGCCAGCAGTTTAAGTGGGCCGATGGGCAATCAGCCCCAGCATTTT. The encoded protein is CASSLSGPMGNQPQHF.

This clonotype was recorded a few times. This chain links TRBV10-3 with TRBJ2-7; TRBD2 agrees at 12 bases. The CDR3 is made up of 15 amino acids. The V gene end was trimmed by 6 bases and the J gene end by 0 bases; junction bases not matched to a gene: 3. Looked up from germline, CDR1 is ENHRY and CDR2 is SYGVKD. For the CDR3, the DNA is TGTGCCATCAGCGGACTAGCGGGGTACTCCTACGAGCAGTACTTC. Its translation: CAISGLAGYSYEQYF.

The chain uses TRBV7-2 and TRBJ2-2; D might be TRBD1 or TRBD2, each matching 6 bases. CDR1 is SGHTA and CDR2 is FQGNSA in the germline V gene. Trimming removed 7 bases from V and 4 bases from J, with 19 bases in between. The CDR3 spans 16 residues. In DNA, the CDR3 is TGTGCCAGCAACAAAAAGGGGGGCTCTAGCACCGGGGAGCTGTTTTTT. Translating gives CASNKKGGSSTGELFF.

The chain couples TRBV7-9 to TRBJ1-1, with D possibly matching TRBD1 (6 bases). The CDR3 spans 15 residues. Germline CDR1 is SEHNR and CDR2 is FQNEAQ (reference sequence). V lost 7 bases and J lost 5, with 20 bases in between. The CDR3 protein is CASTTEGGVATEAFF. The CDR3 region has the DNA TGTGCCAGCACAACCGAAGGGGGGGTCGCGACTGAAGCTTTCTTT.

This clonotype was recorded many times. For the CDR3, the DNA is TGCAGTGCGCGAATAATCGGAAGGGGGGATCAGCCCCAGCATTTT. Residues: CSARIIGRGDQPQHF. V and J are TRBV20-1 and TRBJ1-5, with D possibly being TRBD1 (6 bases). Germline CDR1 reads DFQATT; CDR2 reads SNEGSKA (reference sequence). The CDR3 contains 15 residues. Trimming cost V 6 bases and J 5 bases, with 20 bases left between them.

Many counts were recorded for this clonotype. The rearrangement links TRBV7-9 to TRBJ2-7; the D is unclear. The CDR3 spans 15 residues. V was clipped by 5 bases and J by 4 bases, with 18 bases between them. The germline gives CDR1 SEHNR, CDR2 FQNEAQ (reference sequence). The CDR3 DNA reads as TGTGCCAGCAGCCCGGCCGTCGGAAGGGCGTACGAGCAGTACTTC. Amino acid sequence: CASSPAVGRAYEQYF.